The TCR beta chain under discussion was sequenced for a study of shared T cell receptors in the human thymus. This CDR3 spans 15 amino acids. The germline V gene encodes CDR1 MGHDK and CDR2 SYGVNS. The trim removed 10 bases at V and 1 base at J, leaving 12 bases unmatched. The protocol was immunoSEQ multiplex PCR, while the TCRdb copy is restricted to in-frame clones and leaves out a portion. The sample has roughly 660,000 clones; over 75% are singletons. The data also belong to a second study, concerning human thymus T cells. This second study notes: Usage of V and J genes appeared biased in thymic and blood repertoires.

Specimen: thymocytes. V is TRBV25-1 and J is TRBJ2-5; 7 bases are shared with TRBD1. The clonotype comes from a boy under two years old with a congenital heart defect. CDR3 DNA: TGTGCCACCAGGGACAGCTATGCGACCCAAGAGACCCAGTACTTC. As protein: CATRDSYATQETQYF.